This T cell receptor beta chain was sequenced during a study of T cell responses to AZD1222 COVID-19 vaccine. Germline CDR1 reads DFQATT; CDR2 reads SNEGSKA (reference sequence). V gave up 3 bases and J gave up 10 bases, with 10 bases separating them. This CDR3 contains 11 residues. Data came from immunoSEQ multiplex PCR; TCRdb stores just in-frame clones and leaves some out. The repertoire holds about 140,000 clones, with around 89% as singletons. The starting material was peripheral blood, obtained on day 0 of AZD1222 vaccination. The receptor comes from an adult in good health. The rearrangement uses TRBV20-1 and TRBJ2-1; D could derive from TRBD1 or TRBD2 (5 bases each). The CDR3 sequence is CSASRDPEQFF. The CDR3 DNA is TGCAGTGCTAGCCGGGACCCAGAGCAGTTCTTC.